These 24 T cell receptor beta chains came from one sample sequenced in a study of breast tumors, draining lymph nodes, adjacent tissues. Axillary draining lymph nodes of breast cancer patients supplied the node samples. MiXCR, applied by TCRdb to the multiplex PCR reads, yields one record per CDR3 protein. The sample comprises around 150,000 distinct CDR3 sequences, more than 20% of which are singletons, and 2.5% to 3% rests with the top ten. The material sequenced was axillary lymph node tissue. All receptors come from a female donor with breast cancer. Some clones in this sample may be carry-over from other donors' samples.

As for this clonotype: Germline is not matched at one junction end, which may reflect a read error. CDR3 sequence: CASSSRLAGANGQFF. The CDR3 DNA reads as TGTGCCAGCAGCTCCAGACTAGCGGGAGCCAATGGGCAGTTCTTC. The gene calls are TRBV11-3 and TRBJ2-1; 12 bases match TRBD2. Germline values: CDR1 SGHNT, CDR2 YENEEA. CDR3 length: 15 residues.

This clonotype came up a few times. A much larger clonotype is one base distant, so this may be a read error. V gene TRBV6-1 combines with J gene TRBJ2-7, with TRBD2 matching over 13 bases. Germline V lookup: CDR1 MNHNS, CDR2 SASEGT. There are 16 residues in the CDR3. As DNA, the CDR3 is TGTGCCAGCACCGCCGAACTAGCGGGAGGGCGCGGCGAGCAGCACTTC. Amino acids: CASTAELAGGRGEQHF.

The chain carries TRBV27 and TRBJ2-3; D is unclear. This CDR3 is 14 amino acids long. Germline CDR1 is MNHEY and CDR2 is SMNVEV (reference sequence). Between the trimmed V and J ends, which lost 4 bases and 3 bases, there was a span of 11 bases. The CDR3 loop is CASSSRLSTDTQYF. As DNA, the CDR3 is TGTGCCAGCAGTTCCAGACTTTCAACAGATACGCAGTATTTT.

In this sample, this clonotype turned up many times. The chain has TRBV5-1 and TRBJ2-2, with 8 bases fitting TRBD2. Germline CDR1 reads SGHRS; CDR2 reads YFSETQ. The CDR3 runs to 17 residues. Trimming removed 0 bases from V and 4 bases from J; junction bases left unmatched: 8. CDR3 residues: CASSLVASGPGTGELFF. The DNA of the CDR3 is TGCGCCAGCAGCTTGGTTGCTAGCGGGCCGGGCACCGGGGAGCTGTTTTTT.

The chain links TRBV19 to TRBJ1-2; D gene uncertain. V lost 5 bases to trimming and J lost 2 bases, with 18 bases between them. Germline V gene lookup returns CDR1 LNHDA and CDR2 SQIVND (reference sequence). The CDR3 sequence is 16 residues long. The CDR3, as DNA: TGTGCCAGTAGTGAACCCGGACGGCCGGGGAACTATGGCTACACCTTC. Protein: CASSEPGRPGNYGYTF.

About this clonotype itself: A much larger clone differs from this one at a single base, so this may be a read error. The J gene is TRBJ2-2, the V gene TRBV9; TRBD2 is a possible D gene (5 bases). Germline assignment: CDR1 SGDLS and CDR2 YYNGEE. The CDR3 is 15 amino acids. The CDR3 DNA reads TGTGCCAGCAGCGGATCCCGGACGCACACCGGGGAGCTGTCTTTT. Translated: CASSGSRTHTGELSF.

The chain recombines TRBV27 with TRBJ2-7; 8 bases align to TRBD2. V dropped 5 bases and J dropped 4; count of bases not matched to a gene: 7. The germline V gene has CDR1 MNHEY and CDR2 SMNVEV (reference sequence). The CDR3 consists of 14 residues. The CDR3 loop reads CASSVREGRYEQYF. CDR3 DNA sequence: TGTGCCAGCAGTGTACGGGAGGGCCGTTACGAGCAGTACTTC.

This clonotype was picked up many times. This chain links TRBV27 with TRBJ1-6; tentative D call: TRBD1 (5 bases). The V and J ends lost 11 bases and 5 bases respectively, with 13 bases between them. The CDR3 is 13 amino acids. Germline loops: CDR1 MNHEY, CDR2 SMNVEV (reference sequence). The CDR3 nucleotides are TGTGCCGCGAGGGGACTAGATAATTCACCCCTCCACTTT. It yields the protein CAARGLDNSPLHF.

This clonotype occurred many times. The junction departs from the called germline gene at one end, perhaps through a read error. The chain uses TRBV4-1 and TRBJ2-3, with 9 bases identical to TRBD2. Germline CDR1 MGHRA, CDR2 YSYEKL. This CDR3 has 16 amino acids. The CDR3, as DNA: TGCGCCAGCAGCCCACTATTAGCGGGAGTAGCAGATATGCAGTATTTT. Its protein is CASSPLLAGVADMQYF.

This clonotype appeared many times. The rearrangement joins TRBV24-1 to TRBJ2-5, with D perhaps given as TRBD1 or TRBD2 (5 bases each). Trimming took off 6 bases at V and 10 bases at J, with 23 bases between the two ends. Germline-derived CDR1 and CDR2 are KGHDR and SFDVKD. The CDR3 sequence is 15 residues long. The CDR3 nucleotides read TGTGCCACCAGTCCCCACGGGACGCCTGGCCAGGTCCAGTACTTC. Translated: CATSPHGTPGQVQYF.

This clonotype was found a few times. The chain combines TRBV3-1 with TRBJ2-1; D is unclear. The CDR3 extends over 17 amino acids. Trimming left V 0 bases short and J 0 bases short, with 12 bases between. Looked up from germline, CDR1 is LGHDT and CDR2 is YNNKEL (reference sequence). The CDR3 reads CASSQDWASSSYNEQFF. CDR3 sequence (DNA): TGTGCCAGCAGCCAAGATTGGGCGTCGAGCTCCTACAATGAGCAGTTCTTC.

At least ten counts were recorded for this clonotype. The V gene is TRBV24-1, the J gene TRBJ2-3, with TRBD1 identical over 7 bases. The germline gives CDR1 KGHDR, CDR2 SFDVKD. Unmatched junction bases numbered 7, after V lost 7 bases and J lost 1 base. The CDR3 length is 15 residues. The CDR3 reads CATSLGQAGTDTQYF. DNA of the CDR3: TGTGCCACCAGCCTCGGACAGGCGGGCACAGATACGCAGTATTTT.

The table lists this clonotype with many counts. The chain is built from TRBV6-2 or TRBV6-3 and TRBJ2-3, with 9 bases fitting TRBD1. This CDR3 contains 14 residues. The J segment lost 4 bases and the V segment lost 6 bases, leaving 5 bases of the junction unmatched. Germline V gives CDR1 MNHEY, CDR2 SVGEGT. The CDR3 coding sequence is TGTGCCAGCAGGCCGGGACAGGGTGCAGATACGCAGTATTTT. Translating gives CASRPGQGADTQYF.

This clonotype was seen repeatedly, ten times or more. The rearrangement uses TRBV7-8 and TRBJ2-2; 11 bases align to TRBD1. The CDR3 runs to 16 residues. CDR1 is SGHVS, CDR2 FQNEAQ, per germline. Unmatched junction bases numbered 8, after V lost 5 bases and J lost 6 bases. This CDR3 is CASSLRDRGVPGELFF. The CDR3 DNA sequence: TGTGCCAGCAGCCTCCGGGACAGGGGGGTTCCCGGGGAGCTGTTTTTT.

This clonotype was counted ten times or more. This rearrangement joins TRBV20-1 to TRBJ2-1, with 15 positions matching TRBD2. The trim removed 3 bases at V and 7 bases at J, leaving 10 bases unmatched. The germline V gene has CDR1 DFQATT and CDR2 SNEGSKA (reference sequence). The CDR3 runs to 17 residues. The CDR3 spells CSASGTGGLAGGNEQFF. CDR3 bases: TGCAGTGCTAGCGGGACAGGGGGACTAGCGGGAGGTAATGAGCAGTTCTTC.

This clonotype was recorded many times. The chain is built from TRBV20-1 and TRBJ2-1, with 7 bases fitting TRBD2. CDR1 and CDR2 from the germline V gene are DFQATT and SNEGSKA (reference sequence). After removal of 0 bases from V and 0 bases from J, the junction contained 8 bases not matched to a gene. The CDR3 extends over 17 amino acids. CDR3 DNA sequence: TGCAGTGCTAGAGAAGTGAGGGGCGGGAGCTCCTACAATGAGCAGTTCTTC. Translating gives CSAREVRGGSSYNEQFF.

At least ten counts were recorded for this clonotype. The gene calls are TRBV29-1 and TRBJ2-5, with 12 bases identical to TRBD2. The CDR3 is 16 residues long. Germline CDR1 reads SQVTM; CDR2 reads ANQGSEA. V was pared by 5 bases and J by 4 bases, with 11 bases of the junction left unmatched. Here the CDR3 reads CSVPRLSGLAGETQYF. CDR3 DNA sequence: TGCAGCGTTCCTCGTCTATCGGGACTAGCGGGAGAGACCCAGTACTTC.

This clonotype has ten or more counts. The chain recombines TRBV24-1 with TRBJ2-5; tentative D call: TRBD1 (6 bases). The CDR3 covers 16 residues. In germline, CDR1 is KGHDR, CDR2 SFDVKD. Between the trimmed V and J ends, which lost 3 bases and 4 bases, there was a span of 17 bases. CDR3 coding DNA: TGTGCCACCAGTGATGGGGGCTTAGGGACCAGAGAGACCCAGTACTTC. Its protein product is CATSDGGLGTRETQYF.

There are many counts of this clonotype. The rearrangement uses TRBV7-9 and TRBJ2-3, with D possibly matching TRBD1 (6 bases). The CDR3 spans 16 residues. The germline V gene encodes CDR1 SEHNR and CDR2 FQNEAQ (reference sequence). V lost 1 base, J lost 2 bases, and 13 bases lay in between. The CDR3 sequence is CASSLGTAVDTDTQYF. CDR3 bases: TGTGCCAGCAGCTTAGGGACAGCGGTGGACACAGATACGCAGTATTTT.

The sample holds many counts of this clonotype. This chain connects TRBV20-1 to TRBJ2-3, with TRBD2 matching 12 bases. Trimming took 3 bases from V and 4 from J; bases not matched to a gene: 8. The CDR3 covers 16 residues. Per germline, CDR1 DFQATT and CDR2 SNEGSKA (reference sequence). Here the CDR3 DNA reads TGCAGTGCTAGTATCTGGCTAGCGGGAGGGGCAGATACGCAGTATTTT. Its translation: CSASIWLAGGADTQYF.

Concerning this clonotype: Germline and junction disagree at one end, which may indicate a read error. The chain has TRBV7-2 and TRBJ1-2, with D possibly TRBD1 on 6 matching bases. Germline loops: CDR1 SGHTA, CDR2 FQGNSA. The CDR3 loop spans 14 amino acids. Here the CDR3 reads CVSSLQRGNYGHTF. The CDR3 coding sequence is TGTGTCAGCAGCTTACAAAGGGGGAACTATGGCCACACCTTC. The full variable domain, with the rest looked up from reference TRBV7-2 and TRBJ1-2, is GAGVSQSPSNKVTEKGKDVELRCDPISGHTALYWYRQSLGQGLEFLIYFQGNSAPDKSGLPSDRFSAERTGGSVSTLTIQRTQQEDSAVYLCVSSLQRGNYGHTFGSGTRLTVV.

This clonotype was seen repeatedly, ten times or more. The chain is built from TRBV18 and TRBJ2-5, with D maybe TRBD2 (5 bases). The germline CDR1 and CDR2 sequences are KGHSH and LQKENI. This CDR3 region has 13 residues. V was clipped by 0 bases and J by 5 bases, with 7 bases between them. The CDR3 reads CASSPPRGETQYF. The CDR3 DNA reads TGTGCCAGCTCACCACCCCGAGGGGAGACCCAGTACTTC.

In its sample, this clonotype was seen many times. The chain couples TRBV19 to TRBJ2-1, with D tentatively TRBD2 (6 bases). V was clipped by 7 bases and J by 0 bases, with 10 bases between them. Per the germline V gene, CDR1 is LNHDA and CDR2 is SQIVND (reference sequence). The length of the CDR3 is 14 residues. This CDR3 reads CASMSGSSYNEQFF. The CDR3 bases are TGTGCCAGTATGTCCGGGAGCTCCTACAATGAGCAGTTCTTC.

This clonotype has more than one count but fewer than ten. V gene TRBV3-1 combines with J gene TRBJ2-5; D may match TRBD1 or TRBD2 (5 bases each). V was pared by 1 base and J by 7 bases, with 13 bases between. Germline-derived CDR1 and CDR2 are LGHDT and YNNKEL (reference sequence). This CDR3 has 14 amino acids. The CDR3 reads CASSQGGTGRTQYF. CDR3 nucleotides: TGTGCCAGCAGCCAAGGAGGGACGGGCCGGACCCAGTACTTC.